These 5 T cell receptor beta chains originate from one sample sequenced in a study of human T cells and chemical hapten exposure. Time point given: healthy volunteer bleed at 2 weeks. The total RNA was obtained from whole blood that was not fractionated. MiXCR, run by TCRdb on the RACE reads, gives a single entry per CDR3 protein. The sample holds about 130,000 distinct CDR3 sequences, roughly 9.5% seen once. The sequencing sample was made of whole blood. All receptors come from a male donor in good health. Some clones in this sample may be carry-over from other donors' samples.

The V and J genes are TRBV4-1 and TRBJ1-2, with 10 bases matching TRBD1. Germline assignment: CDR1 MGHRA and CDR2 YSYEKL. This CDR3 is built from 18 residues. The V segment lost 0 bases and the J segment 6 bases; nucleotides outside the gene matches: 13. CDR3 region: CASSQEGTEDRGPDGYTF. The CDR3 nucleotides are TGCGCCAGCAGCCAAGAAGGGACTGAAGACAGGGGGCCTGATGGCTACACCTTC.

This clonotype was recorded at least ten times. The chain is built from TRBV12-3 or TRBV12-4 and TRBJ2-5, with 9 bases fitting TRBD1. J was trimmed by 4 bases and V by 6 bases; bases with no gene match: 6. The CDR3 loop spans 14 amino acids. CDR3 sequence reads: CASRLGQGPETQYF. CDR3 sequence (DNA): TGTGCCAGCAGACTAGGACAGGGGCCAGAGACCCAGTACTTC.

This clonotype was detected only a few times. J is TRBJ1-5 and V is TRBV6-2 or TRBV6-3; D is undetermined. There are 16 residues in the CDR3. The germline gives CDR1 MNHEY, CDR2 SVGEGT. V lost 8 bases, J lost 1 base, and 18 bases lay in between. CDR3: CASSPGVGESNQPQHF. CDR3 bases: TGTGCCAGCTCTCCCGGCGTTGGGGAAAGCAATCAGCCCCAGCATTTT.

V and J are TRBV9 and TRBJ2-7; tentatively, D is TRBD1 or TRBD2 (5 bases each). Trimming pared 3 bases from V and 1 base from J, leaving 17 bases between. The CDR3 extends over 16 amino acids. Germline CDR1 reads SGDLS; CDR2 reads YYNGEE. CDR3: CASSGSPGPKSYEQYF. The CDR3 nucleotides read TGTGCCAGCAGCGGGAGCCCGGGACCAAAATCCTACGAGCAGTACTTC.

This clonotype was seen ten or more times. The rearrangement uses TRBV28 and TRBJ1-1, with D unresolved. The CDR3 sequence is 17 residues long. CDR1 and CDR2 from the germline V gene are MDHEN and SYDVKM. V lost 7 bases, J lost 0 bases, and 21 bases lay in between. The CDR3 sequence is CASKGPAPRNLNTEAFF. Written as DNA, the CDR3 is TGTGCCAGCAAAGGTCCGGCTCCGCGGAACTTGAACACTGAAGCTTTCTTT.